This T cell receptor beta chain was observed in a study of PD-1 blockade in classical Hodgkin lymphoma (dated by TCRdb to the early 2020s). General notes on the study: Nivolumab dosing was 3 mg/kg intravenously every 2 weeks, continuing until either disease progression or unacceptable toxicity. To define a peripheral blood immune signature of response to PD-1 blockade in classical Hodgkin lymphoma, the study combined TCR beta sequencing with CyTOF.

The time point label corresponds to: cycle 2 day 1 (C2D1) of nivolumab. Every trial patient had relapsed after autologous stem cell transplantation, and cohorts A, B and C differed in prior brentuximab vedotin exposure. The trial cohort comprised around 60 patients with relapsed/refractory classical Hodgkin lymphoma whose best overall responses were complete response, partial response or progressive disease. Trial patients were treated with single-agent nivolumab in the multi-cohort phase II CheckMate 205 trial. An independent review committee assessed best overall response by applying the 2007 International Working Group response criteria. Trial PBMCs were obtained immediately prior to nivolumab initiation (C1D1) and on therapy at cycle 2 day 1 and cycle 4 day 1. Peripheral blood was collected in 8 mL Vacutainer Cell Preparation Tubes, from which PBMCs were isolated by centrifugation and then cryopreserved.

Paper-wide results and their limitations: Diversity was lower in patients who began nivolumab less than 1 year after ASCT, so these patients were left out of later analyses to avoid confounding by immune reconstitution. Only a single clinical trial cohort was studied, and what caused the repertoire differences, possibly disease activity or prior therapy, remained undefined. A significant rise by C4D1 was seen in CD4+ but not CD8+ TCR diversity (p=0.0027 vs p=0.16), with the rise being most apparent in complete responders (p=0.02). Newly diagnosed patients were reported to have lower baseline TCR diversity than healthy donors, and relapsed/refractory patients were reported to have lower baseline TCR diversity still. Trial patients achieving complete response had baseline diversity similar to newly diagnosed patients, whereas partial responders and progressors had significantly lower diversity.

Genomic DNA was isolated using the Qiagen DNeasy kit from unsorted PBMCs as well as from negatively selected CD4+ and CD8+ fractions. Amplification of TCR beta CDR3 regions was done by immunoSEQ multiplex PCR with primers that anneal to V and J segments. Amplification bias was minimized using a synthetic immune receptor repertoire, and residual bias was removed computationally after sequencing. The authors' analysis ran thus. Custom Python scripts were used to quantify repertoire diversity as the Shannon entropy index. The unsorted, CD4+ and CD8+ repertoires were each analyzed separately, with the exception of combined analyses, where CD4+ and CD8+ sequences were merged in silico. Clonal expansion was defined as at least a 2-fold frequency increase after treatment relative to C1D1, with a pseudocount of 0.5 for undetected baseline clones. Singleton clones were defined as clones with 0 or 1 copy at C1D1, and non-singleton clones were defined as clones with 2 or more copies. Clones expanded in unsorted samples were assigned a CD4+, CD8+ or unknown annotation through matching of protein sequences in sorted samples from the same patient. Wilcoxon tests on paired samples were used to test diversity changes from C1D1 to C4D1. TCRdb limited this immuneACCESS table to in-frame rearrangements with V and J called. A share of clones is missing; checked studies link under half to unresolved V genes, and the rest is unexplained. For V, J and clone size, that table is used; D and trimming come from the DNA. The sample records tens of thousands of clones, 89% of which are singletons. The ten largest clones take up roughly 10% of the sample.

Inclusive of the bounding cysteine and phenylalanine, the CDR3 is 13 residues long. CDR3 DNA is the only sequence kept; it has 39 bases, read in frame from the first base. Taken from the germline V gene (reference sequence), the CDR1 and CDR2 loops are LNHDA and SQIVND. V lost 6 bases and J lost 4 bases; the stretch between them is 10 bases long. Comment on this clone: The antigen this receptor binds is unknown. Base-call qualities are not available, and no considerably larger clone is one nucleotide away.

The clonotype comes from a human donor with classical Hodgkin lymphoma. The sequenced sample was peripheral blood mononuclear cells (PBMCs), obtained before the second cycle of nivolumab. The chain was built from TRBV19 and TRBJ1-3; no D gene can be assigned with confidence. The DNA reads as follows: TGTGCCAGTAGCTCCGGCGGCGGAAACACCATATATTTT. Translated, it reads CASSSGGGNTIYF. Extended through the reference TRBV19 and TRBJ1-3 proteins, this CDR3 yields the full variable domain: DGGITQSPKYLFRKEGQNVTLSCEQNLNHDAMYWYRQDPGQGLRLIYYSQIVNDFQKGDIAEGYSVSREKKESFPLTVTSAQKNPTAFYLCASSSGGGNTIYFGEGSWLTVV.